This T cell receptor (beta chain) was captured in a study of T-cell reconstitution after alpha-beta-depleted transplantation in children. Using unique molecular identifiers, the investigators prepared the TCRbeta library. TCRdb redid the calling of the PCR reads with MiXCR, one entry per CDR3 protein. The sample includes about 260,000 distinct CDR3 sequences, around 10% of them seen just once. This clonotype was observed at least ten times. The receptor's source is a male patient aged 2 to 10 who had a stem cell transplant for chronic granulomatous disease, so the T cells may come from the graft donor. The specimen was peripheral blood, collected 180 days after TCRalphabeta/CD19-depleted stem cell transplant.

CDR3 sequence: CASRSGTRLFYNEQFF. In DNA form, the CDR3 reads TGTGCCAGCAGATCCGGGACACGATTGTTTTACAATGAGCAGTTCTTC. The rearrangement uses TRBV6-1 and TRBJ2-1; perhaps TRBD1 as D (6 bases). Trimming removed 6 bases from V and 4 bases from J, with 19 bases in between. CDR1 and CDR2 from the germline V gene are MNHNS and SASEGT. The CDR3 is 16 residues long.